These T cell receptor beta chains were read from a single sample in a study of blood T cell repertoires in COVID-19. The repertoire was sequenced with immunoSEQ multiplex PCR; TCRdb's copy has only in-frame clones and lacks some. The sample includes a few hundred thousand clones, over 80% of them seen just once. Sequencing was performed on PBMCs or T cells enriched from blood (not recorded which). Receptors were obtained from a human donor in a cohort exposed to, infected with or recovered from COVID-19 (not recorded which). The donor label of this sample is uncertain. Each CDR3 is given with its conserved first and last residue. Each record gives: J gene, V gene, clone size, D gene, CDR3 DNA, CDR3 protein. The D gene is left open where the match is weak. Not all rows give a size; the values are once, few, many and, for expanded clones, a class.

J gene: TRBJ1-1
V gene: TRBV7-9
clone size: .
D gene: .
CDR3 DNA: TGTGCCAGCAGCCGCATCCCTGGAGAGTCGAACACTGAAGCTTTCTTT
CDR3 protein: CASSRIPGESNTEAFF

J gene: TRBJ1-5
V gene: TRBV19
clone size: .
D gene: .
CDR3 DNA: TGTGCCAGTAGTATACGGGGGGGCAGCACGAACGGGGGGCCCCAGCATTTT
CDR3 protein: CASSIRGGSTNGGPQHF

J gene: TRBJ2-3
V gene: TRBV19
clone size: .
D gene: .
CDR3 DNA: TGTGCCAGTAGGGATCGGGTGGGAAACAGGGGGGGCCCTTATACGCAGTATTTT
CDR3 protein: CASRDRVGNRGGPYTQYF

J gene: TRBJ1-1
V gene: TRBV6-6
clone size: .
D gene: .
CDR3 DNA: TGTGCCAGCAGTCCACACGGACAGTACACTGAAGCTTTCTTT
CDR3 protein: CASSPHGQYTEAFF

J gene: TRBJ2-1
V gene: TRBV3-1/TRBV3-2
clone size: .
D gene: .
CDR3 DNA: TGTGCCAGCAGCCAGTCCAGCGGTTCTTTGTACAATGAGCAGTTCTTC
CDR3 protein: CASSQSSGSLYNEQFF

J gene: TRBJ1-2
V gene: TRBV6-5
clone size: .
D gene: .
CDR3 DNA: TGTGCCAGCAGGGCGAACAGGGAAGGGGGCTACACCTTC
CDR3 protein: CASRANREGGYTF

J gene: TRBJ2-7
V gene: TRBV5-4
clone size: few
D gene: TRBD1
CDR3 DNA: TGTGCCAGCAGCGGCGCCGGGACAGGGGAGAACGAGCAGTACTTC
CDR3 protein: CASSGAGTGENEQYF

J gene: TRBJ2-3
V gene: TRBV2
clone size: once
D gene: TRBD2
CDR3 DNA: TGTGCCAGCAGTGAGACCCACGCCGGGACTAGCACCCCAGATACGCAGTATTTT
CDR3 protein: CASSETHAGTSTPDTQYF

J gene: TRBJ2-1
V gene: TRBV4-2
clone size: once
D gene: .
CDR3 DNA: TGTGCCAGCAGCCAAGACCAGCGTGGCAATGAGCAGTTCTTC
CDR3 protein: CASSQDQRGNEQFF

J gene: TRBJ2-1
V gene: TRBV19
clone size: .
D gene: TRBD2
CDR3 DNA: TGTGCCAGTAGTTGGGGGACTAGCGGGACCGGGTCCCGCAATGAGCAGTTCTTC
CDR3 protein: CASSWGTSGTGSRNEQFF

J gene: TRBJ1-2
V gene: TRBV6-5
clone size: .
D gene: .
CDR3 DNA: TGTGCCAGCAGTTACGAACAGGCCGCTCGAGGCTACACCTTC
CDR3 protein: CASSYEQAARGYTF

J gene: TRBJ1-1
V gene: TRBV30
clone size: .
D gene: TRBD1
CDR3 DNA: TGTGCCTGGAGTGTAGGGACAGAGATGAACACTGAAGCTTTCTTT
CDR3 protein: CAWSVGTEMNTEAFF

J gene: TRBJ1-5
V gene: TRBV24-1
clone size: .
D gene: TRBD1
CDR3 DNA: TGTGCCACCAGTGATTTTTGGGACAGGGACAGCAGCCAGCCCCAGCATTTT
CDR3 protein: CATSDFWDRDSSQPQHF

J gene: TRBJ1-1
V gene: TRBV9
clone size: .
D gene: .
CDR3 DNA: TGTGCCAGCATTTGGGTGGACAGGAACACTGAAGCTTTCTTT
CDR3 protein: CASIWVDRNTEAFF

J gene: TRBJ1-3
V gene: TRBV25-1
clone size: .
D gene: .
CDR3 DNA: TGTGCCAGCAGTGTTGACAGCTCTCACTCTGGAAACACCATATATTTT
CDR3 protein: CASSVDSSHSGNTIYF

J gene: TRBJ1-6
V gene: TRBV28
clone size: .
D gene: TRBD1
CDR3 DNA: TGTGCCAGCAGTCGAGACAGGGGGCAGATGTCACCCCTCCACTTT
CDR3 protein: CASSRDRGQMSPLHF

J gene: TRBJ1-1
V gene: TRBV5-1
clone size: .
D gene: TRBD1
CDR3 DNA: TGCGCCAGCAGCGCAGGATTACAGGGGTCTGAAGCTTTCTTT
CDR3 protein: CASSAGLQGSEAFF

J gene: TRBJ2-1
V gene: TRBV18
clone size: .
D gene: TRBD2
CDR3 DNA: TGTGCCACCGGACTAGCGGGGTCCGTTAGGGATGAGCAGTTCTTC
CDR3 protein: CATGLAGSVRDEQFF